The subject of this entry is one T cell receptor beta chain. The antigen remains undetermined. Clones were read by immunoSEQ multiplex PCR, and TCRdb kept only the in-frame ones, dropping some. The data show 95,000 to 100,000 clones, with 86% seen just once and 1.4% held by the top ten. This entry comes from a study of T cell responses to AZD1222 COVID-19 vaccine. Germline V gene sequence: CDR1 LNHDA, CDR2 SQIVND (reference sequence). This CDR3 comprises 11 residues. V lost 10 bases and J lost 3, with 9 bases in between. General observations from the study: The study identified only six AZD1222 recipients as seropositive at baseline.

The chain links TRBV19 to TRBJ1-1, with D unclear. The sequence came from an adult in good health. The specimen was peripheral blood, collected on day 0 of AZD1222 vaccination. DNA of the CDR3: TGTGCCACCCGTGGATACACTGAAGCTTTCTTT. Translation: CATRGYTEAFF. The complete variable domain, with remaining parts taken from reference TRBV19 and TRBJ1-1, reads DGGITQSPKYLFRKEGQNVTLSCEQNLNHDAMYWYRQDPGQGLRLIYYSQIVNDFQKGDIAEGYSVSREKKESFPLTVTSAQKNPTAFYLCATRGYTEAFFGQGTRLTVV.